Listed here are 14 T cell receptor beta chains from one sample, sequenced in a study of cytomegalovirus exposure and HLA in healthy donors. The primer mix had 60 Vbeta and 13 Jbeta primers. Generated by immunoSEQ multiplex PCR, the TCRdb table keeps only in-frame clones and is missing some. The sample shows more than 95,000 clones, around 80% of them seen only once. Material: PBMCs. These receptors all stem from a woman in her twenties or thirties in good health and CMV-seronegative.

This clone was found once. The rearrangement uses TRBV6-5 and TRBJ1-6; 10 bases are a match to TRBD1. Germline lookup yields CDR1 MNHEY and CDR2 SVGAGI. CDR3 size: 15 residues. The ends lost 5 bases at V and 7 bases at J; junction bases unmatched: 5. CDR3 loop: CASSITGQGNSPLHF. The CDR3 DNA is TGTGCCAGCAGTATAACGGGACAGGGGAATTCACCCCTCCACTTT.

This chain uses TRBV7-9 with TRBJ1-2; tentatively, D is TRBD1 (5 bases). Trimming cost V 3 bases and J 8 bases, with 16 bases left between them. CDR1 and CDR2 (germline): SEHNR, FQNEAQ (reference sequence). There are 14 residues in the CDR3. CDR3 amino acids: CASSLGRRGGGYTF. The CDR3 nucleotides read TGTGCCAGCAGCTTGGGGAGGAGGGGCGGAGGCTACACCTTC.

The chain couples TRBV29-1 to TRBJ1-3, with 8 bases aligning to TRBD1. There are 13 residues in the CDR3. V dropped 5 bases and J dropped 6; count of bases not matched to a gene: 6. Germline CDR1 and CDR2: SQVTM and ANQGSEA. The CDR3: CSVFGQGTNTIYF. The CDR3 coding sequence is TGCAGCGTTTTTGGACAGGGCACAAACACCATATATTTT. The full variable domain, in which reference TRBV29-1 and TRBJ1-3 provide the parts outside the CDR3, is SAVISQKPSRDICQRGTSLTIQCQVDSQVTMMFWYRQQPGQSLTLIATANQGSEATYESGFVIDKFPISRPNLTFSTLTVSNMSPEDSSIYLCSVFGQGTNTIYFGEGSWLTVV.

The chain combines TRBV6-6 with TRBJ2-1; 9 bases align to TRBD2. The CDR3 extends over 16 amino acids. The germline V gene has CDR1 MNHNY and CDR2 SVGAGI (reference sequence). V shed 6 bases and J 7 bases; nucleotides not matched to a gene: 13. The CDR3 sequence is CASRRPQSGRSNEQFF. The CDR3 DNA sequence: TGTGCCAGCAGGCGACCGCAGAGCGGGAGGAGTAATGAGCAGTTCTTC.

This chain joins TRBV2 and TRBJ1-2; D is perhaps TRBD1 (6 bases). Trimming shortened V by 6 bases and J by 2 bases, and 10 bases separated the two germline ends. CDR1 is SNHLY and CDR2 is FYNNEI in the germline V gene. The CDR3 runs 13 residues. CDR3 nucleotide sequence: TGTGCCAGCAGAACTGACAGGAACTATGGCTACACCTTC. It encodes CASRTDRNYGYTF.

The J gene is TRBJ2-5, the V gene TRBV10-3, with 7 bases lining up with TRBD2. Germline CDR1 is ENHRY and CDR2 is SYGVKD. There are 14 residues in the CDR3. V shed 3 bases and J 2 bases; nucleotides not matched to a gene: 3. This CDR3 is CAISDWTRQETQYF. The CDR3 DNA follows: TGTGCCATCAGTGACTGGACTAGGCAAGAGACCCAGTACTTC.

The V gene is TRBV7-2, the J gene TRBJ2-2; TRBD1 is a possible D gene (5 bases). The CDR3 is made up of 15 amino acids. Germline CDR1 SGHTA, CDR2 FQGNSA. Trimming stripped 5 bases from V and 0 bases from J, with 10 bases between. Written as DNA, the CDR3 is TGTGCCAGCAGCAGAGAAGGGGCGAACACCGGGGAGCTGTTTTTT. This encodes CASSREGANTGELFF.

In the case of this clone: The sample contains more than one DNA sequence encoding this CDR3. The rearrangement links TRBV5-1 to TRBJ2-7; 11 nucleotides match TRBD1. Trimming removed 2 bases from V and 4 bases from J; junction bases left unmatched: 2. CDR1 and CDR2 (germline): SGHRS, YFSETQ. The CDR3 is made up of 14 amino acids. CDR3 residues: CASSFGTGGYEQYF. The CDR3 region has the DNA TGCGCCAGCAGCTTCGGGACAGGGGGTTACGAGCAGTACTTC. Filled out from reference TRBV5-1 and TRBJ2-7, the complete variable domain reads KAGVTQTPRYLIKTRGQQVTLSCSPISGHRSVSWYQQTPGQGLQFLFEYFSETQRNKGNFPGRFSGRQFSNSRSEMNVSTLELGDSALYLCASSFGTGGYEQYFGPGTRLTVT.

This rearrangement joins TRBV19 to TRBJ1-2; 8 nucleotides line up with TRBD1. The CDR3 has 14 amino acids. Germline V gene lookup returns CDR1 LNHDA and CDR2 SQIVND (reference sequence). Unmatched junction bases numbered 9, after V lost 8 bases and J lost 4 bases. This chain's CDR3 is CASVYGQGTYGYTF. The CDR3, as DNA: TGTGCCAGTGTTTACGGACAGGGCACCTATGGCTACACCTTC.

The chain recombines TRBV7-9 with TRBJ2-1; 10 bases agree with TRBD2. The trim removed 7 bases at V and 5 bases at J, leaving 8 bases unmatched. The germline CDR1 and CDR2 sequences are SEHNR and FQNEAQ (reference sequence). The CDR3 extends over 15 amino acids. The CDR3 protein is CASIILAGKNNEQFF. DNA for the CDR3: TGTGCCAGCATCATACTAGCGGGAAAAAACAATGAGCAGTTCTTC.

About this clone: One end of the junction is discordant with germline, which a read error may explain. This CDR3 reads CASSKASGRDYNEQFF. In nucleotides, the CDR3 is TGTGCCAGCAGTAAAGCTAGCGGGAGGGATTACAATGAGCAGTTCTTC. This rearrangement joins TRBV6-1 to TRBJ2-1; the match to TRBD2 covers 12 bases. This CDR3 region has 16 residues. CDR1 and CDR2 from the germline V gene are MNHNS and SASEGT.

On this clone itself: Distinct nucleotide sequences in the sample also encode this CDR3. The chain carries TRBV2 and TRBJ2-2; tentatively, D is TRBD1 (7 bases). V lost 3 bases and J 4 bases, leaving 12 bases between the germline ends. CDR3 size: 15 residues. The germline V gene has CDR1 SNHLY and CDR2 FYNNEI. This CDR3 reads CASSDGQGGTGELFF. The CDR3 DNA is TGTGCCAGCAGTGACGGGCAGGGGGGCACCGGGGAGCTGTTTTTT. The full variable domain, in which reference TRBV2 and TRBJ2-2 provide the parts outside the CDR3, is EPEVTQTPSHQVTQMGQEVILRCVPISNHLYFYWYRQILGQKVEFLVSFYNNEISEKSEIFDDQFSVERPDGSNFTLKIRSTKLEDSAMYFCASSDGQGGTGELFFGEGSRLTVL.

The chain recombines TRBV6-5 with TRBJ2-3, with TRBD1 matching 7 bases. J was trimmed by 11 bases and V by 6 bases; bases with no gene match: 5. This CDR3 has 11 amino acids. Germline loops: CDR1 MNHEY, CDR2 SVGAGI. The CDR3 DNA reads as TGTGCCAGCAGACTTGACAGGGAGCAGTATTTT. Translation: CASRLDREQYF.

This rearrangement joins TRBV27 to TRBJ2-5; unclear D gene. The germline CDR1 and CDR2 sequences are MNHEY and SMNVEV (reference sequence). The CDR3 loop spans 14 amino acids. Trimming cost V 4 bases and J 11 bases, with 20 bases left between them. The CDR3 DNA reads TGTGCCAGCAGTTACCGGAAATCTCTACTGGAGCAGTACTTC. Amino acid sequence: CASSYRKSLLEQYF.